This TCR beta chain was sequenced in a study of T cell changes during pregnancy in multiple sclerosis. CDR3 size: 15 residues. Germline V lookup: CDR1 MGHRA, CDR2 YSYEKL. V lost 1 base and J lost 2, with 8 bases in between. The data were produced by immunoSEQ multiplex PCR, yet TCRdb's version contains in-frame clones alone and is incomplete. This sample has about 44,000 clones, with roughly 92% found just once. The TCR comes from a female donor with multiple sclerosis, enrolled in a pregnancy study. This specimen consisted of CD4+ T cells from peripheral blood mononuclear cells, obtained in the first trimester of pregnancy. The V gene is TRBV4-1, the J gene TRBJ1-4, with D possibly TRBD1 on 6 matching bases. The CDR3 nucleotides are TGCGCCAGCAGCCAAGGACAGGAGACTAATGAAAAACTGTTTTTT. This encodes CASSQGQETNEKLFF.